This T cell receptor beta chain was sequenced for a study of post-analysis software for immune sequencing data. Study overall: There were relapsing-remitting, secondary progressive and progressive-relapsing multiple sclerosis among the disease courses included. The study, taken as a whole, reports: Strong co-clustering by F measure was seen for same-batch samples. Versus controls, multiple sclerosis patients showed significantly lower diversity (normalized Chao1). In patients, roughly five TRBV segments were more frequent than in controls, with TRBV5-6, TRBV5-1 and TRBV20-1 among them.

From germline, CDR1 is MGHRA and CDR2 YSYEKL. Trimming took 3 bases from V and 6 from J; bases not matched to a gene: 5. The CDR3 is 13 residues long. Sequencing libraries made from TCR beta cDNA carried unique molecular identifiers. TCRdb recomputed calls from the PCR reads with MiXCR, one row per CDR3 protein. The data contain around 700,000 distinct CDR3 sequences, around 64% of them singletons. Remarks on this clonotype: What it recognizes is unknown.

The TCR comes from a girl aged 2 to 10 with multiple sclerosis. The rearrangement uses TRBV4-1 and TRBJ2-7; TRBD1 matches 7 bases. The sequenced material came from blood. In DNA, the CDR3 is TGCGCCAGCAGCCATGCGGACAGGAGCGAGCAGTACTTC. Its protein product is CASSHADRSEQYF.